The sequence of this TCR beta chain was determined in a study of cytotoxic CD8 clonotypes in ibrutinib-treated CLL. General study findings and limits: At ibrutinib response, clonality increased, and at progression it declined back toward baseline. Lymph node repertoires were not studied, and sampling times were unmatched. Baseline levels of clonality went above those of age-matched healthy donors and moved with circulating CD8+ T-cell counts.

Sequencing was designed to attain a depth spanning 1 in 200,000 to 1 in 1 million T cells. Method: immunoSEQ multiplex PCR; TCRdb's copy keeps in-frame clones and lacks some. Of 150,000 or so clones listed, approximately 90% were seen once; the top ten hold around 3.1%. With respect to this clone: Its antigen is still unknown.

Here the sequenced sample was PBMCs, taken at disease progression, from a patient treated with ibrutinib. The clonotype was recovered from a human donor with chronic lymphocytic leukemia.

The CDR3 bases are TGTGCCAGCAGCCCTCCTGGCGGGAGTTCCTACAATGAGCAGTTCTTC. Translated, it gives CASSPPGGSSYNEQFF. This chain connects TRBV7-7 to TRBJ2-1; 7 nucleotides line up with TRBD2. This CDR3 region has 16 residues. Germline assignment: CDR1 SSHAT and CDR2 FNYEAQ (reference sequence). Trimming at V came to 5 bases and at J to 1 base, leaving 8 bases not matched to a gene.